This T cell receptor beta chain was profiled in a study of blood T cell repertoires in COVID-19. Whole-study context: The samples span acute and convalescent COVID-19 from the United States, Italy and Spain.

CDR3 size: 14 residues. The germline V gene has CDR1 MNHEY and CDR2 SVGAGI. V lost 6 bases, J lost 4 bases, and 8 bases stayed unmatched. While infection was still active, Seattle patients were enrolled and then followed longitudinally. Original handling: Reference gene primer amplification gave estimated nucleated cell counts. Sequencing was performed with immunoSEQ multiplex PCR; in TCRdb, only in-frame clones are kept and a portion is missing. V, J and clone size are those of that table, while D and trimming were read from the DNA. In the table there are approximately 120,000 clones, about 85% of which are singletons.

J is TRBJ1-2 and V is TRBV6-5, with 7 positions matching TRBD1. The source is an elderly woman with COVID-19, enrolled during active disease. The material sequenced was peripheral blood. The CDR3 nucleotides are TGTGCCAGCAGACGACAGGGAGAGGTCTATGGCTACACCTTC. Amino acids: CASRRQGEVYGYTF.